One and the same sample provided the 18 T cell receptor beta chains below, sequenced in a study of cytomegalovirus exposure and HLA in healthy donors. The protocol was immunoSEQ multiplex PCR, while the TCRdb copy is restricted to in-frame clones and leaves out a portion. The sample contains more than 300,000 clones, roughly 89% of which appear only once. Input material: PBMCs. All receptors come from a woman under 30 in good health and CMV-seronegative.

This rearrangement joins TRBV29-1 to TRBJ2-3, with 9 positions matching TRBD2. The CDR3 has 17 amino acids. Germline V gene data show CDR1 as SQVTM and CDR2 as ANQGSEA. The V gene end was trimmed by 1 base and the J gene end by 5 bases; junction bases not matched to a gene: 13. CDR3 coding DNA: TGCAGCGTTGAAGTCGGGCGTGGGGCGGGAGGGCTAGATACGCAGTATTTT. Its translation: CSVEVGRGAGGLDTQYF.

This chain uses TRBV28 with TRBJ2-1, with D maybe TRBD2 (7 bases). The CDR3 runs to 16 residues. V lost 7 bases and J 0 bases, leaving 16 bases between the germline ends. Germline CDR1 and CDR2: MDHEN and SYDVKM. This CDR3 reads CASTPRGTISYNEQFF. The CDR3, as DNA: TGTGCCAGCACTCCGAGGGGGACTATCTCCTACAATGAGCAGTTCTTC.

CDR3 amino acids: CASSLVATSGNEQFF. The CDR3 DNA follows: TGTGCCAGCAGCTTAGTTGCGACTAGCGGGAATGAGCAGTTCTTC. This chain joins TRBV7-6 and TRBJ2-1, with TRBD2 identical over 10 bases. The CDR3 sequence is 15 residues long. CDR1 is SGHVS, CDR2 FNYEAQ, per germline. The V gene end was trimmed by 1 base and the J gene end by 7 bases; junction bases not matched to a gene: 4.

The gene calls are TRBV28 and TRBJ2-7, with 7 bases lining up with TRBD2. Germline-derived CDR1 and CDR2 are MDHEN and SYDVKM. V trimming: 5 bases; J trimming: 3 bases; junction bases outside the gene matches: 7. This CDR3 comprises 14 residues. This CDR3 is CASSESGIFYEQYF. Written as DNA, the CDR3 is TGTGCCAGCAGTGAGAGCGGGATTTTCTACGAGCAGTACTTC.

The V and J genes are TRBV9 and TRBJ1-1, with no clear D. This CDR3 is built from 14 residues. CDR1 SGDLS and CDR2 YYNGEE come from the germline V gene. V was trimmed by 4 bases and J by 8 bases, leaving 18 bases between them. The CDR3 DNA is TGTGCCAGCAGCTCTCTACGGGGATACTCCGAAGCTTTCTTT. It codes for CASSSLRGYSEAFF.

This clone occurred once. The V gene is TRBV28, the J gene TRBJ2-1, with 9 bases identical to TRBD1. Germline CDR1 is MDHEN and CDR2 is SYDVKM. CDR3 length: 14 residues. V was clipped by 3 bases and J by 12 bases; unmatched bases: 9. The CDR3 reads CASSLGTGFSLQFF. CDR3 nucleotides: TGTGCCAGCAGTTTGGGGACAGGGTTTTCGTTGCAGTTCTTC.

This chain connects TRBV6-1 to TRBJ1-2; TRBD1 agrees at 7 bases. The V and J ends lost 0 bases and 0 bases, in that order; junction bases with no gene match: 16. Germline V gene data show CDR1 as MNHNS and CDR2 as SASEGT. This CDR3 has 20 residues. CDR3: CASSEADRDFRRRANYGYTF. DNA of the CDR3: TGTGCCAGCAGTGAAGCCGACAGGGACTTTAGGAGGAGAGCTAACTATGGCTACACCTTC.

This chain uses TRBV7-9 with TRBJ2-7; tentatively, D is TRBD2 (5 bases). The CDR3 has 12 residues. V lost 2 bases to trimming and J lost 6 bases, with 8 bases between them. Germline CDR1 and CDR2: SEHNR and FQNEAQ (reference sequence). CDR3 sequence reads: CASSLFRGEQYF. DNA for the CDR3: TGTGCCAGCAGCTTATTCCGGGGCGAGCAGTACTTC.

The rearrangement links TRBV6-1 to TRBJ1-6, with D unresolved. Germline-derived CDR1 and CDR2 are MNHNS and SASEGT. CDR3 size: 14 residues. The V gene lost 7 bases and the J gene lost 10 bases, with 17 bases spanning the gap. CDR3 residues: CASTLDLTGSPLHF. CDR3 coding DNA: TGTGCCAGCACCCTTGACCTAACCGGGTCACCCCTCCACTTT.

CDR3 sequence reads: CASSQDRRQGYGYTF. The CDR3 DNA reads as TGTGCCAGCAGCCAAGATCGGAGGCAGGGGTATGGCTACACCTTC. The V gene is TRBV14, the J gene TRBJ1-2; maybe TRBD1 (6 bases). This CDR3 region has 15 residues. V lost 0 bases to trimming and J lost 5 bases, with 13 bases between them. Germline loops: CDR1 SGHDN, CDR2 FVKESK.

Here the CDR3 DNA reads TGTGCCAGCTCACCCCGACAGGGGAATGGGGAGACCCAGTACTTC. It yields the protein CASSPRQGNGETQYF. J is TRBJ2-5 and V is TRBV18; 8 positions match TRBD1. This CDR3 spans 15 amino acids. J lost 5 bases, V lost 3 bases, and 8 bases had no gene match. Looked up from germline, CDR1 is KGHSH and CDR2 is LQKENI.

V gene TRBV9 combines with J gene TRBJ2-1, with 8 bases matching TRBD2. This CDR3 has 15 residues. Germline CDR1 SGDLS, CDR2 YYNGEE. Losses at the gene ends were 4 bases for V and 6 bases for J; bases not matched to a gene: 9. CDR3 residues: CASSSGTSMGNEQFF. The CDR3 DNA follows: TGTGCCAGCAGCTCCGGGACTAGTATGGGCAATGAGCAGTTCTTC.

The V and J genes are TRBV23-1 and TRBJ2-5; D is ambiguous. TRBV23-1 is noted as an ORF with a role that remains uncertain. The CDR3 totals 16 residues. Trimming took off 0 bases at V and 1 base at J, with 12 bases between the two ends. The CDR3 sequence is CASSQSVHLLQETQYF. CDR3 bases: TGCGCCAGCAGTCAATCGGTCCACCTACTCCAAGAGACCCAGTACTTC.

The chain combines TRBV5-1 with TRBJ2-7; possible D gene TRBD2, 5 bases. The CDR3 is 16 residues long. Germline V gene lookup returns CDR1 SGHRS and CDR2 YFSETQ. V was pared by 1 base and J by 5 bases, with 19 bases between. The CDR3 DNA follows: TGCGCCAGCAGCTTGTTGAGAAGCGGAGAGGCCCACGAGCAGTACTTC. Its protein is CASSLLRSGEAHEQYF.

This chain uses TRBV6-5 with TRBJ2-7, with 8 bases that match TRBD2. V gave up 5 bases and J gave up 2 bases; unmatched junction bases: 5. Germline CDR1 MNHEY, CDR2 SVGAGI. The CDR3 is made up of 14 amino acids. CDR3 nucleotides: TGTGCCAGCAGTGCCGGGGGGGCAACCTACGAGCAGTACTTC. This encodes CASSAGGATYEQYF.

The gene calls are TRBV29-1 and TRBJ1-5, with TRBD1 identical over 12 bases. V lost 3 bases, J lost 4 bases, and 4 bases stayed unmatched. CDR3 length equals 15 residues. Germline CDR1 is SQVTM and CDR2 is ANQGSEA. CDR3 nucleotide sequence: TGCAGCGTTGAGGGGACAGGGGGCGGAAATCAGCCCCAGCATTTT. Translation gives CSVEGTGGGNQPQHF.

V and J are TRBV7-9 and TRBJ2-1; the match to TRBD1 covers 7 bases. This CDR3 contains 14 residues. The V gene end was trimmed by 5 bases and the J gene end by 8 bases; junction bases not matched to a gene: 9. The germline CDR1 and CDR2 sequences are SEHNR and FQNEAQ (reference sequence). CDR3 sequence reads: CASSRQGEIDEQFF. The CDR3 region has the DNA TGTGCCAGCAGCCGCCAGGGGGAGATCGATGAGCAGTTCTTC.

V gene TRBV5-6 combines with J gene TRBJ2-7; TRBD2 agrees at 7 bases. J lost 3 bases, V lost 6 bases, and 15 bases had no gene match. CDR1 and CDR2 (germline): SGHDT, YYEEEE. The CDR3 is made up of 16 amino acids. The CDR3 here is CASTTPVGGYHYEQYF. The DNA for the CDR3 is TGTGCCAGCACCACGCCTGTGGGAGGGTACCACTACGAGCAGTACTTC.